This record concerns one T cell receptor (beta chain) sequence. The data originate from a study of T cells in Graves' hyperthyroidism and ophthalmopathy. Germline CDR1 is SGHTA and CDR2 is FQGNSA. The ends were cut back, 3 bases at V and 0 bases at J, with 7 bases in the middle. This CDR3 is built from 14 residues. Amplified TCR beta CDR3 regions derived from RNA transcripts. HTBI primers drove first-round RT-PCR of the TCR CDR3. MiXCR, run by TCRdb on the multiplex PCR reads, gives a single entry per CDR3 protein. The sample consists of approximately 590,000 distinct CDR3 sequences, around 46% of them appearing once. The study defined stable Graves' hyperthyroidism as no ophthalmopathy progression within 18 months. With a duration under 2 months, the hyperthyroidism was newly diagnosed in patients aged 18 to 65.

What was sequenced was peripheral blood or thyroid tissue (not recorded which). The sequence was collected from a woman under 30 with Graves' hyperthyroidism. The V call is TRBV7-2, the J call TRBJ2-3; TRBD1 or TRBD2 may be the D gene (5 bases each). The CDR3: CASSFGGSTDTQYF. CDR3 nucleotide sequence: TGTGCCAGCAGCTTTGGGGGAAGCACAGATACGCAGTATTTT.